The rows below give T cell receptor beta chains drawn from one sample of a study of OX40 agonist ivuxolimab in advanced cancers. TCRdb's copy holds only in-frame clones and misses some; the assay was immunoSEQ multiplex PCR. The table shows approximately 82,000 clones, with roughly 80% occurring only once. The source material was CD4+ or CD8+ T cells sorted from blood, sampled in a trial of the OX40 agonist ivuxolimab. Every receptor here comes from an adult with an advanced solid tumor such as melanoma, head and neck, liver or kidney cancer. Both conserved end residues are part of each CDR3. The D gene is left open where the match is weak. Part of the rows lack a size; the others show once, few, many or a class for expanded clones.

TGTGCCAGCAGCTTGGTACTAGCGGCCTACAATGAGCAGTTCTTC	CASSLVLAAYNEQFF	-	TRBV5-4	TRBJ2-1	TRBD2
TGTGCCAGCAGTGAGACAGAGTACTCTGGAAACACCATATATTTT	CASSETEYSGNTIYF	-	TRBV2	TRBJ1-3	-
TGTGCCAGCAGCTTCGTTGGGGCCAACGTCCTGACTTTC	CASSFVGANVLTF	once	TRBV11-2	TRBJ2-6	-
TGTGCCAGCTCCCCCAGAGGTCCCGGGGGCAACTCCGGGGAGCTGTTTTTT	CASSPRGPGGNSGELFF	-	TRBV18	TRBJ2-2	-
TGTGCCAGCAGCTTAGTCCCCAGGTACTATGGCTACACCTTC	CASSLVPRYYGYTF	-	TRBV7-9	TRBJ1-2	-
TGTGCCAGCAGCTTCAGACAGGGAGGCGAGCAGTACTTC	CASSFRQGGEQYF	-	TRBV5-4	TRBJ2-7	-
TGTGCCAGCAGCTTAGACTCTGGACTAGCGGGGGGGACCACAGATACGCAGTATTTT	CASSLDSGLAGGTTDTQYF	-	TRBV13	TRBJ2-3	TRBD2
TGTGCCAGCAGTGCCCCCACTAGCGTGGGCACAGATACGCAGTATTTT	CASSAPTSVGTDTQYF	-	TRBV28	TRBJ2-3	TRBD2
TGTGCCAGTAGTGCAGGGGCGCAGAATCAGCCCCAGCATTTT	CASSAGAQNQPQHF	few	TRBV19	TRBJ1-5	-
TGTGCCAGCAGTGGTGTGTCCCCCCGGCAGGAGCAGTTCTTC	CASSGVSPRQEQFF	few	TRBV2	TRBJ2-1	-
TGTGCCAGTAGTATGGGGGGCAGGGGCACAGATACGCAGTATTTT	CASSMGGRGTDTQYF	-	TRBV19	TRBJ2-3	-
TGTGCCAGCAGTGATAGGTTTAATTCACCCCTCCACTTT	CASSDRFNSPLHF	-	TRBV25-1	TRBJ1-6	-
TGTGCCAGCAGCACCGGGACTAGCGGGGGCATATCCTACAATGAGCAGTTCTTC	CASSTGTSGGISYNEQFF	-	TRBV7-2	TRBJ2-1	TRBD2
TGTGCCAGCAGTGAATCTCACGGCTCCTACGAGCAGTACTTC	CASSESHGSYEQYF	-	TRBV6-1	TRBJ2-7	-